This T cell receptor beta chain was captured by sequencing in a study of regulatory T cells in long-lasting Graves disease (dated by TCRdb to the early 2020s). Background on the whole study: Persistent Graves' disease was defined as antithyroid drug treatment for over 5 years with persistently positive TSH receptor autoantibodies. This study used TCR sequencing and RNA sequencing of peripheral blood to compare persistent Graves' disease patients against newly diagnosed Graves' disease patients. The study took place in China and was registered as a clinical trial. A total of some 33 samples were covered by TCR sequencing, comprising roughly 13 persistent and around 20 newly diagnosed Graves' disease patients. On average, persistent Graves' disease patients in the clinical cohort had been on antithyroid drugs for approximately ten years.

The time point tag for this specimen amounts to: persistent/refractory GD, antithyroid drugs over 5 years with positive TRAb. RNA was extracted from PBMCs in TRIzol for both TCR sequencing and RNA sequencing. The diagnosis of Graves' disease was made according to American Thyroid Association guidelines. Patients for the study were recruited at an endocrinology department in Xi'an, China. Each patient gave 7 to 9.5 milliliters of peripheral blood, collected in an EDTA anticoagulant tube. Ficoll Paque Plus density gradient separation was used to isolate PBMCs, and no further T cell sorting was performed. RNA quality was checked with an Agilent 2100 Bioanalyzer and agarose gel, and concentration with a NanoDrop 2000. From a lookup of the germline V gene (reference sequence), CDR1 and CDR2 are DFQATT and SNEGSKA. V is pruned by 6 bases and J by 0 bases, leaving 2 bases of the junction without a gene match. The CDR3 sequence holds 12 residues, the cysteine and phenylalanine included. Solely the CDR3 DNA is kept, with 36 bases framed from the first base.

The library was built by means of multiplex PCR. TCRdb lists the instrument as Illumina HiSeq 4000. To build TCR beta libraries, CDR3 regions were amplified by Arm-PCR using iRepertoire HTBI primers. PCR products were gel purified before sequencing. The original methods were these. Gene usage analysis of CDR3 amino acid clonotypes relied on the 55 to 80 TRBV and about 15 TRBJ segments identified across samples. COPE and FqMerger were used to merge filtered high-quality paired reads into contigs. BLAST was used to align contigs to IMGT TRBV, TRBD and TRBJ reference genes, and CDR3 was defined according to IMGT. Any clonotype with a frequency above 0.1% was classified as a highly expanded clone. Repertoire diversity was measured by Shannon entropy, and V-J evenness by the Gini coefficient. Public clonotypes were defined as clonotypes shared by more than one individual. The public sequencing data were trimmed at Q25 with fastp and processed into clonotypes with MiXCR by TCRdb, which kept only in-frame beta chains. Each entry is one CDR3 protein sequence, shown with its most common DNA and genes. V and J calls and clone size were set by TCRdb, not the authors. This sample is represented by a few hundred thousand distinct CDR3 sequences; roughly a quarter of them were singletons. The top ten hold approximately 28% of the sample.

As to this clonotype: Its antigen specificity is not known. No much larger clone is present one base from it, and per-base qualities are unavailable.

Overall study outcomes, separate from this receptor: The small sample size was acknowledged by the authors as a limitation that may reduce accuracy. Patients with persistent disease shared more public clonotypes (around 3,000) than newly diagnosed patients did (more than 900). TRBV28, TRBJ1-2 and TRBJ2-5 were preferentially used in persistent disease, while TRBV20-1 and TRBJ2-1 were favored in newly diagnosed disease. Sequencing and analysis were restricted to the TCR beta chain. Peripheral blood alone was examined, since thyroid tissue, which constituted the primary lesion, could not be accessed. Compared with newly diagnosed patients, patients with persistent Graves' disease had lower TCR Shannon entropy and fewer highly expanded clones, which suggests clonal expansion.

This material consisted of peripheral blood mononuclear cells (PBMCs), taken when the disease was refractory, from a patient treated with antithyroid drugs. The rearranged segments are TRBV20-1 and TRBJ2-7; a stretch of 7 junction bases matches TRBD2. The origin of this receptor is a female donor with Graves disease. Here is the DNA: TGCAGTGCAGGGAGGGTCTCCTACGAGCAGTACTTC. Translated, it gives CSAGRVSYEQYF.